The clone carrying this T cell receptor beta chain was observed many times. These data come from a study of response to subunit inactivated influenza vaccine. TCRdb re-analysed the RT-PCR reads in MiXCR, keeping a single row per CDR3 protein. The data hold about 570,000 distinct CDR3 sequences, with approximately 10% observed a single time. The ends lost 5 bases at V and 7 bases at J; junction bases unmatched: 13. This CDR3 has 17 amino acids. Looked up from germline, CDR1 is SGHTA and CDR2 is FQGNSA. These data are also associated with another study on T cells expressing NK-cell markers. As reported in that work: What made the TCR beta cDNA was 5'RACE template switching with UMIs. Sequencing of TCR beta repertoires drew on sorted CD3+CD56+NKG2C+, CD3+CD56+NKG2C- and CD3+CD56-NKG2C+ T cells. One of eight sequenced donors was HCMV-seronegative; the other seven were seropositive. CD8+ T cells in a handful of donors included dominant NKG2C+ clonotypes at about 1.0-8%. For a handful of donors, these clonotypes were likewise the leading ones in the CD3+CD56-NKG2C+ fraction.

This material consisted of PBMCs from blood, taken on the day of vaccination. This sequence was found in a man aged 45-60 years who received an inactivated influenza vaccine. This rearrangement joins TRBV7-2 to TRBJ1-6; 8 bases are shared with TRBD1. The CDR3 loop reads CASSKTGVQGLNSPLHF. The CDR3 nucleotides are TGTGCCAGCAGCAAGACAGGGGTTCAGGGTCTGAATTCACCCCTCCACTTT.